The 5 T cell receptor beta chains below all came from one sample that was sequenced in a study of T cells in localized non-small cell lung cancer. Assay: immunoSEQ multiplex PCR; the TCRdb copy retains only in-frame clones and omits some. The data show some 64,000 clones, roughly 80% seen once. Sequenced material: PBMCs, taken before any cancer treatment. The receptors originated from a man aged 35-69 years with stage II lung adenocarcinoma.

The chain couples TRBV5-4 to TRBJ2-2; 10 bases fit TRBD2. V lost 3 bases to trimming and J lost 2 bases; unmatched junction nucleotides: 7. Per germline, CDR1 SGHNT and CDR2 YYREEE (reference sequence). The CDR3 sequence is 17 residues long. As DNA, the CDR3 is TGTGCCAGCAGCTCCGCGAGCGGGAGGGCCAACACCGGGGAGCTGTTTTTT. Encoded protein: CASSSASGRANTGELFF.

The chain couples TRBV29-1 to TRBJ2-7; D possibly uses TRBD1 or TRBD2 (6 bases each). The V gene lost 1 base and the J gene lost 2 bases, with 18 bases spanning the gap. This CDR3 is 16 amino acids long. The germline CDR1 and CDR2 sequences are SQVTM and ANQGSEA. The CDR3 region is CSVEARGGFGAYEQYF. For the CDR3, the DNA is TGCAGCGTTGAAGCCAGGGGAGGATTCGGAGCCTACGAGCAGTACTTC.

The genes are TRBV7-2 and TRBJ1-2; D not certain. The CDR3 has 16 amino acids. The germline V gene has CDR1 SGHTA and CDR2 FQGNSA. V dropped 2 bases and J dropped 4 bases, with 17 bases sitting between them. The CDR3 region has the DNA TGTGCCAGCAGCTTACCAGGAGGACGGCTCGTCTATGGCTACACCTTC. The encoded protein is CASSLPGGRLVYGYTF.

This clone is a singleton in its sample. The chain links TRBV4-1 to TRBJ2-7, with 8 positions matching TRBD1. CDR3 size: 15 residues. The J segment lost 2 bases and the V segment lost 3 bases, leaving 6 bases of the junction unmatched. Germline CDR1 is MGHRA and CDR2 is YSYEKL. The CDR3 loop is CASSQGQVSPYEQYF. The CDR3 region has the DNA TGCGCCAGCAGCCAGGGACAGGTGTCCCCCTACGAGCAGTACTTC.

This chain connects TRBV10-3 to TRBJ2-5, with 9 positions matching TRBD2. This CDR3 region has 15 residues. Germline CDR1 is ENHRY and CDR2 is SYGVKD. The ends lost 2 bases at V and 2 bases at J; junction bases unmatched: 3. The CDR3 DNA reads TGTGCCATCAGTGAGCCTAGCGGGAATCAAGAGACCCAGTACTTC. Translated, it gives CAISEPSGNQETQYF.